This TCR beta chain was found in a study of blood T cells in healthy people across ages. Study in general: In model experiments, template switching was able to capture about one barcoded beta molecule for every two T cells that were present.

Individuals who donated were healthy Caucasians from Russia aged roughly 6 to 90. There are 12 residues in the CDR3. CDR1 is DFQATT and CDR2 is SNEGSKA in the germline V gene (reference sequence). The V end lost 2 bases, the J end lost 8 bases, and 11 bases lay between the germline ends. This clonotype was seen a few times. Primers used in a second PCR of roughly 6 to 11 cycles were a sample-barcoded 5' primer and a J-beta primer mix. Each cDNA molecule received a tag from a template-switch adaptor that had 12 random nucleotides. MiXCR, run by TCRdb on the 5' RACE reads, gives a single entry per CDR3 protein. The table includes nearly 1 million distinct CDR3 sequences, 51% detected once.

The genes are TRBV20-1 and TRBJ2-3; D possibly corresponds to TRBD2 (5 bases). Sample: blood. The TCR comes from a woman in her sixties or seventies in good health. The CDR3: CSARPAGGTQYF. The CDR3 DNA is TGCAGTGCTAGACCAGCCGGAGGTACGCAGTATTTT.